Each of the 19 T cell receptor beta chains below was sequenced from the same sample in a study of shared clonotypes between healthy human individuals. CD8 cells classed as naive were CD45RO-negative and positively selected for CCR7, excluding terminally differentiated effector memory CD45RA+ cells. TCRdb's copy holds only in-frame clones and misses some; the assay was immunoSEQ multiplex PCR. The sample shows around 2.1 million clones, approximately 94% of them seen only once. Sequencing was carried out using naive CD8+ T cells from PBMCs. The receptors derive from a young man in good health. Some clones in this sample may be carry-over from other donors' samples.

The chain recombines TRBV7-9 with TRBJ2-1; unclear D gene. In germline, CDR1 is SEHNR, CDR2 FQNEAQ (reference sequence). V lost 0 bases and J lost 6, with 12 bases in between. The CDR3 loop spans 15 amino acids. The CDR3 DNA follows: TGTGCCAGCAGCTTAGCGTCGTACCCCGTCAATGAGCAGTTCTTC. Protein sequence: CASSLASYPVNEQFF.

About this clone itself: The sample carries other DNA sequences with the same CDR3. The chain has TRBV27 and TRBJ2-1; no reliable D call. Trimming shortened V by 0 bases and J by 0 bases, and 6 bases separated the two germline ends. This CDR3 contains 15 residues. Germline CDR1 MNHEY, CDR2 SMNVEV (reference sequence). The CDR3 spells CASSLSLSSYNEQFF. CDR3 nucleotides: TGTGCCAGCAGTTTATCCCTGAGCTCCTACAATGAGCAGTTCTTC.

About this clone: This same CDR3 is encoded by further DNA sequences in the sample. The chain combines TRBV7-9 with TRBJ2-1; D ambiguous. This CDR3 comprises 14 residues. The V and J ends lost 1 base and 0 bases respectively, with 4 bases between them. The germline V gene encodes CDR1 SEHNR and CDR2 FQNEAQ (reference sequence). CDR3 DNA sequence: TGTGCCAGCAGCTTAGGGACCTCCTACAATGAGCAGTTCTTC. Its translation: CASSLGTSYNEQFF.

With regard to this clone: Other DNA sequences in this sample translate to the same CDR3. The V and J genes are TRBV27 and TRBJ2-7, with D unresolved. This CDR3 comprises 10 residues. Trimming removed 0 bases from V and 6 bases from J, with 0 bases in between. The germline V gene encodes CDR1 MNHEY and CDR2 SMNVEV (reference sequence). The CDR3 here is CASSLSEQYF. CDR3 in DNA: TGTGCCAGCAGTTTATCCGAGCAGTACTTC.

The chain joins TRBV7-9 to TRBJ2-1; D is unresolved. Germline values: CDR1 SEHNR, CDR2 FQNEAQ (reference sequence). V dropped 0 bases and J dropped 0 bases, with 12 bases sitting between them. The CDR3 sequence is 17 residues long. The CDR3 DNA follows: TGTGCCAGCAGCTTAGCGGGCGCCTCAAGCTCCTACAATGAGCAGTTCTTC. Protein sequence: CASSLAGASSSYNEQFF.

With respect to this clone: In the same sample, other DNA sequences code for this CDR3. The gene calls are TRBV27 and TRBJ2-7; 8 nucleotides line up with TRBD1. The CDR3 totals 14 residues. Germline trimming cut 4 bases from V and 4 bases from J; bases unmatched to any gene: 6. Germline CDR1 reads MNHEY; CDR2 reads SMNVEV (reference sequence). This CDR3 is CASSWGTGGYEQYF. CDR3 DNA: TGTGCCAGCAGTTGGGGAACAGGGGGTTACGAGCAGTACTTC.

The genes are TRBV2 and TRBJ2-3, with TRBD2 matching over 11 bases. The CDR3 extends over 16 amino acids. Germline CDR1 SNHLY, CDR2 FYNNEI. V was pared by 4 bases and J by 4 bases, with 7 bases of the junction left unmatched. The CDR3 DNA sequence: TGTGCCAGCAGTGGACTACTAGCGGGAGTAGCAGATACGCAGTATTTT. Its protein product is CASSGLLAGVADTQYF. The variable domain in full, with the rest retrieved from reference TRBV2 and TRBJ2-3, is EPEVTQTPSHQVTQMGQEVILRCVPISNHLYFYWYRQILGQKVEFLVSFYNNEISEKSEIFDDQFSVERPDGSNFTLKIRSTKLEDSAMYFCASSGLLAGVADTQYFGPGTRLTVL.

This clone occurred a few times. CDR3 nucleotides: TGTGCCAGCAGTGAGGGTGGCTACAACGAGCAGTACTTC. Its translation is CASSEGGYNEQYF. J is TRBJ2-7 and V is TRBV25-1, with D uncertain. CDR3 length: 13 residues. Germline assignment: CDR1 MGHDK and CDR2 SYGVNS. Trimming left V 3 bases short and J 5 bases short, with 11 bases between.

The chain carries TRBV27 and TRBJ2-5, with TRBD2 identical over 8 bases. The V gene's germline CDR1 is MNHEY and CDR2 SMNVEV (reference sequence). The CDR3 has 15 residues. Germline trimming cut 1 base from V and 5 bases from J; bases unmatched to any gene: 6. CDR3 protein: CASSLLPGGRETQYF. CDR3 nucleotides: TGTGCCAGCAGTTTATTGCCGGGAGGGCGCGAGACCCAGTACTTC.

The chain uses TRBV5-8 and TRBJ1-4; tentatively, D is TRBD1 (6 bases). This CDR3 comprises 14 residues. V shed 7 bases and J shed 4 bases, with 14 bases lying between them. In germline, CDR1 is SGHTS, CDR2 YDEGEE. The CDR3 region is CASPRGGGNEKLFF. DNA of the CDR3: TGTGCCAGCCCGCGAGGGGGAGGTAATGAAAAACTGTTTTTT. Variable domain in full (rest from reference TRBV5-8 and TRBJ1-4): EAGVTQSPTHLIKTRGQQATLRCSPISGHTSVYWYQQALGLGLQFLLWYDEGEERNRGNFPPRFSGRQFPNYSSELNVNALELEDSALYLCASPRGGGNEKLFFGSGTQLSVL.

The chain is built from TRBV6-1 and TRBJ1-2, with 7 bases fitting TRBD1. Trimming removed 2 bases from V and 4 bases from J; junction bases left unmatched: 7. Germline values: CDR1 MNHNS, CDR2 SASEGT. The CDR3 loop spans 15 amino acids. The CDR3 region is CASSETTTGVYGYTF. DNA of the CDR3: TGTGCCAGCAGTGAAACCACCACAGGGGTCTATGGCTACACCTTC.

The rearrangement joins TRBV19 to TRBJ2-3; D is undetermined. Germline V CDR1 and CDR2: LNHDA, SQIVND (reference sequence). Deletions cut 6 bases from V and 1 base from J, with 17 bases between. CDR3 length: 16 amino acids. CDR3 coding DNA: TGTGCCAGTAGCCCTCCGCCGCCCCTGGGCACAGATACGCAGTATTTT. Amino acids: CASSPPPPLGTDTQYF.

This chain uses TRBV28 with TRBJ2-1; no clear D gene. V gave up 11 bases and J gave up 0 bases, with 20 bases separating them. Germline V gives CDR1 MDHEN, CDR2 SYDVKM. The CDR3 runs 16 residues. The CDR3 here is CAATTAGESSYNEQFF. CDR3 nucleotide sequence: TGTGCCGCCACGACGGCTGGCGAGAGCTCCTACAATGAGCAGTTCTTC. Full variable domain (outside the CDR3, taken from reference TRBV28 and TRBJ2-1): DVKVTQSSRYLVKRTGEKVFLECVQDMDHENMFWYRQDPGLGLRLIYFSYDVKMKEKGDIPEGYSVSREKKERFSLILESASTNQTSMYLCAATTAGESSYNEQFFGPGTRLTVL.

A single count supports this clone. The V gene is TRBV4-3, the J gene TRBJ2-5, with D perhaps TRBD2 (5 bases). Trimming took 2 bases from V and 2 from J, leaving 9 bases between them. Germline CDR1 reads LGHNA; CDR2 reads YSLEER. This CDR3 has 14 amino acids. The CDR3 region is CASSQRSGQETQYF. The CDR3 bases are TGCGCCAGCAGCCAAAGATCGGGGCAAGAGACCCAGTACTTC.

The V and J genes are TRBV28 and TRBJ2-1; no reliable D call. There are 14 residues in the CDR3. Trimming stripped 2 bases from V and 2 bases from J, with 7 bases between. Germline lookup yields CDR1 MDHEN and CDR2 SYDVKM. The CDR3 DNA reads TGTGCCAGCAGTTTAAAGGCCCCCTACAATGAGCAGTTCTTC. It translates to CASSLKAPYNEQFF.

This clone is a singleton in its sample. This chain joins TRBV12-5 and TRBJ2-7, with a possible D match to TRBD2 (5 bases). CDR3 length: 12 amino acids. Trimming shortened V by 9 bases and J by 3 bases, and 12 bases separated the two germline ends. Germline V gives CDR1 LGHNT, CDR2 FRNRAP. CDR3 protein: CASRADNYEQYF. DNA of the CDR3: TGTGCTAGCCGAGCGGATAACTACGAGCAGTACTTC.

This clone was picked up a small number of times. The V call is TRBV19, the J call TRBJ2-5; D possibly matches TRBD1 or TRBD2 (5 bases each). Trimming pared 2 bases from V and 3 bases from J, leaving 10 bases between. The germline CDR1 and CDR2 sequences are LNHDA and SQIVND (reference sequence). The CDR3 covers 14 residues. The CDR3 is CASSIFGTKETQYF. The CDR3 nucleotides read TGTGCCAGTAGTATATTCGGGACCAAAGAGACCCAGTACTTC.

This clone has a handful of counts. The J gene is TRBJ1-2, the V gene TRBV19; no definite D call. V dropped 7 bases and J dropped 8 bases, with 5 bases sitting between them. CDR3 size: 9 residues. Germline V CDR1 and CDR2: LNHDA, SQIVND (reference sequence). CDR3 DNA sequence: TGTGCCAGTACGTCCGGCTACACCTTC. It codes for CASTSGYTF.

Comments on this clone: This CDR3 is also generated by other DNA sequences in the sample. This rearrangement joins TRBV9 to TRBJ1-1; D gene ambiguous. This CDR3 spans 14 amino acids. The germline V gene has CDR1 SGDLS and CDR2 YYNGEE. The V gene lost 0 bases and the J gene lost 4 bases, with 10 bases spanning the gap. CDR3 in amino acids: CASSVVRAGTEAFF. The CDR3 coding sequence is TGTGCCAGCAGCGTAGTTCGGGCCGGCACTGAAGCTTTCTTT.